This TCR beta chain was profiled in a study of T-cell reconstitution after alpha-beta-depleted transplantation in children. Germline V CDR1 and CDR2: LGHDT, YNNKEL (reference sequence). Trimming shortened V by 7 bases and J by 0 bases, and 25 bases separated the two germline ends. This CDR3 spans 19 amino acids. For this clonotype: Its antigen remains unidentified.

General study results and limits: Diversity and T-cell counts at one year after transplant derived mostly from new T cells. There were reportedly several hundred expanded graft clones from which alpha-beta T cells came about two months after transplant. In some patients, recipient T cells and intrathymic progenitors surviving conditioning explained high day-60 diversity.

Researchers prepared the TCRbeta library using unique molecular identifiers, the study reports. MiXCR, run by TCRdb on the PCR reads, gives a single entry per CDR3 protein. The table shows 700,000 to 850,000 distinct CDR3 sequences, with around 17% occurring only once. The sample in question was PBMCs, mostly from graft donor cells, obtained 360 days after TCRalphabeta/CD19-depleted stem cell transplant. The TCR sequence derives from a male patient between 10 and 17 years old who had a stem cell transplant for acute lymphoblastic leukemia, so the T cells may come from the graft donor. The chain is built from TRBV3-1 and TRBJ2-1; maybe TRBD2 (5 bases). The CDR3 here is CASTKEAHWEPSSYNEQFF. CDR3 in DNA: TGTGCCAGCACCAAAGAGGCCCATTGGGAGCCTAGCTCCTACAATGAGCAGTTCTTC.